This TCR beta chain was identified during a study of blood T cell repertoires in COVID-19. Study information: Donors in the United States, Italy and Spain gave samples during acute or convalescent COVID-19. PBMCs, B-cell-depleted T cells, or T cells were the source of the cDNA or gDNA that made up the material.

In the authors' methods: Amplification of reference gene primers provided the estimated nucleated cell counts. Sequencing used immunoSEQ multiplex PCR; TCRdb keeps in-frame clones, though not all of them. D and trimming were read from the DNA, whereas the V and J calls and clone size are those reported in that table. The sample contains more than 300,000 clones, around nine tenths of which appear only once. With 5 bases removed from V and 7 bases from J, the gap between germline ends came to 9 bases. CDR3 length: 12 amino acids. Germline CDR1 reads SEHNR; CDR2 reads FQNEAQ (reference sequence). The origin of this receptor is a woman in her late teens or twenties who had recovered from COVID-19. What was sequenced was peripheral blood. This chain joins TRBV7-9 and TRBJ2-1; D gene unclear. The CDR3 region is CASSHQYNEQFF. CDR3 bases: TGTGCCAGCAGCCATCAGTATAATGAGCAGTTCTTC.